Following are 13 T cell receptor beta chains from one sample sequenced in a study of graft-versus-host responses after intestinal transplantation. Clones were read by immunoSEQ multiplex PCR, and TCRdb kept only the in-frame ones, dropping some. The sample contains 8,500 to 14,000 clones, about 80% of which appear only once. Investigators treated the graft tissue so that it released intraepithelial and lamina propria lymphocytes. Source: ileum tissue, taken 23 days after intestinal transplant. The source is a human patient who received an intestinal transplant, so some T cells may come from the graft donor.

CDR3 in amino acids: CASSLGPDTQYF. CDR3 nucleotides: TGTGCCAGCAGCTTAGGGCCAGATACGCAGTATTTT. The chain uses TRBV7-2 and TRBJ2-3; D is uncertain. CDR3 length: 12 residues. In germline, CDR1 is SGHTA, CDR2 FQGNSA. V was cut by 1 base and J by 4 bases, with 3 bases left in between.

The rearrangement uses TRBV7-8 and TRBJ2-7; D is unclear. V gave up 5 bases and J gave up 1 base, with 18 bases separating them. CDR3 length equals 16 residues. CDR1 SGHVS and CDR2 FQNEAQ come from the germline V gene. This CDR3 reads CASSPLGGERSYEQYF. The CDR3, as DNA: TGTGCCAGCAGCCCCCTTGGTGGCGAGAGATCCTACGAGCAGTACTTC.

The genes are TRBV5-6 and TRBJ2-2; a possible D gene is TRBD2 (5 bases). CDR1 and CDR2 from the germline V gene are SGHDT and YYEEEE. Trimming pared 4 bases from V and 2 bases from J, leaving 12 bases between. The CDR3 extends over 15 amino acids. The CDR3 protein is CASSPGLPNTGELFF. The CDR3 DNA sequence: TGTGCCAGCAGCCCTGGACTCCCTAACACCGGGGAGCTGTTTTTT. Filled out from reference TRBV5-6 and TRBJ2-2, the complete variable domain reads DAGVTQSPTHLIKTRGQQVTLRCSPKSGHDTVSWYQQALGQGPQFIFQYYEEEERQRGNFPDRFSGHQFPNYSSELNVNALLLGDSALYLCASSPGLPNTGELFFGEGSRLTVL.

This clone was seen more than once but under ten times. This rearrangement joins TRBV30 to TRBJ1-6; 7 bases map to TRBD1. Looked up from germline, CDR1 is GTSNPN and CDR2 is SVGIG (reference sequence). J lost 4 bases, V lost 0 bases, and 0 bases had no gene match. This CDR3 is 14 amino acids long. In nucleotides, the CDR3 is TGTGCCTGGAGTGTGACAGGGTATAATTCACCCCTCCACTTT. Translation gives CAWSVTGYNSPLHF.

This clone was found once. V is TRBV13 and J is TRBJ2-3; D is undetermined. V was clipped by 3 bases and J by 2 bases, with 15 bases between them. CDR3 length equals 16 residues. Germline V gives CDR1 PRHDT, CDR2 FYEKMQ (reference sequence). This chain's CDR3 is CASSLGPTYTTDTQYF. CDR3 nucleotide sequence: TGTGCCAGCAGCTTGGGCCCAACCTATACCACAGATACGCAGTATTTT.

The gene calls are TRBV6-6 and TRBJ2-7; 7 nucleotides line up with TRBD2. Trimming at V came to 5 bases and at J to 9 bases, leaving 13 bases not matched to a gene. Germline V gene lookup returns CDR1 MNHNY and CDR2 SVGAGI (reference sequence). The CDR3 consists of 14 residues. CDR3 sequence (DNA): TGTGCCAGCAGTCGCCAAAGCGGGGTAAAGGTGCAGTACTTC. Translated, it gives CASSRQSGVKVQYF.

The J gene is TRBJ1-4, the V gene TRBV4-3, with D maybe TRBD1 (5 bases). V lost 0 bases and J 1 base, leaving 15 bases between the germline ends. Looked up from germline, CDR1 is LGHNA and CDR2 is YSLEER. The CDR3 is 18 amino acids. The CDR3 protein is CASSQDFIGDLTNEKLFF. CDR3 bases: TGCGCCAGCAGCCAAGATTTTATAGGGGACCTAACTAATGAAAAACTGTTTTTT.

V usage is TRBV25-1 and J usage is TRBJ2-7; D is uncertain. V dropped 4 bases and J dropped 6 bases, with 13 bases sitting between them. The CDR3 runs 13 residues. The germline V gene encodes CDR1 MGHDK and CDR2 SYGVNS. In DNA form, the CDR3 reads TGTGCCAGCAGTGCGGCAGGCCCACGCGAGCAGTACTTC. Its translation is CASSAAGPREQYF.

This clone is labeled medium-sized (0.01 to 0.1%). The chain links TRBV5-6 to TRBJ1-3; TRBD1 matches 10 bases. Looked up from germline, CDR1 is SGHDT and CDR2 is YYEEEE. This CDR3 is 15 amino acids long. V gave up 5 bases and J gave up 4 bases; unmatched junction bases: 6. The CDR3 sequence: CASSWGQGRGNTIYF. The CDR3 nucleotides are TGTGCCAGCAGTTGGGGACAGGGGCGAGGAAACACCATATATTTT.

V is TRBV4-1 and J is TRBJ1-5, with 10 bases that match TRBD1. V shed 0 bases and J 3 bases; nucleotides not matched to a gene: 5. This CDR3 region has 17 residues. Germline CDR1 MGHRA, CDR2 YSYEKL. The CDR3 bases are TGCGCCAGCAGCCAAGATCGACAGGGGGCTTACAATCAGCCCCAGCATTTT. Protein product: CASSQDRQGAYNQPQHF.

This clone occurred once. V gene TRBV11-2 combines with J gene TRBJ2-7; tentative D call: TRBD2 (5 bases). Trimming removed 1 base from V and 2 bases from J, with 9 bases in between. Looked up from germline, CDR1 is SGHAT and CDR2 is FQNNGV. The CDR3 sequence is 14 residues long. CDR3 nucleotide sequence: TGTGCCAGCAGCTTAGTGCAGACTACCTACGAGCAGTACTTC. Protein: CASSLVQTTYEQYF.

This clone appeared once. The CDR3: CASSLGLNTEAFF. CDR3 DNA: TGTGCCAGCAGTTTGGGACTGAACACTGAAGCTTTCTTT. This chain links TRBV28 with TRBJ1-1, with D possibly being TRBD1 (5 bases). CDR3 length: 13 residues. Germline assignment: CDR1 MDHEN and CDR2 SYDVKM. Trimming removed 3 bases from V and 0 bases from J, with 5 bases in between.

The genes are TRBV4-1 and TRBJ2-4; 10 bases line up with TRBD1. V trimming: 0 bases; J trimming: 8 bases; junction bases outside the gene matches: 4. Germline V CDR1 and CDR2: MGHRA, YSYEKL. This CDR3 has 15 residues. The CDR3 DNA follows: TGCGCCAGCAGCCAAGAAACGGGACAGGGGTACATTCAGTACTTC. Its protein product is CASSQETGQGYIQYF.